The next 17 T cell receptor beta chains were all read from a single sample in a study of beta chain features in type 1 diabetes. Expressed TCRB transcripts were sequenced after all isolated RNA was converted to cDNA. Sequenced by immunoSEQ multiplex PCR; TCRdb stores in-frame clones only, minus some. This table has over 150,000 clones, around 8% appearing once. Material: central memory CD4+ T cells from blood. The receptors were gathered from a man aged 18 to 29 in good health.

V gene TRBV5-4 combines with J gene TRBJ2-5, with 10 bases matching TRBD2. CDR3 length: 15 residues. Trimming at V came to 1 base and at J to 5 bases, leaving 5 bases not matched to a gene. The germline V gene has CDR1 SGHNT and CDR2 YYREEE (reference sequence). The CDR3 DNA reads as TGTGCCAGCAGCTTGTGGCTAGCGGGAGTGGAGACCCAGTACTTC. This translates into CASSLWLAGVETQYF.

The V and J genes are TRBV7-2 and TRBJ1-1; TRBD1 might be the D (6 bases). V was shortened by 3 bases and J by 4 bases, with 12 bases between the two germline ends. Germline-derived CDR1 and CDR2 are SGHTA and FQGNSA. The CDR3 has 14 residues. The CDR3: CASSLSGDGTEAFF. In nucleotides, the CDR3 is TGTGCCAGCAGCTTGTCAGGGGACGGCACTGAAGCTTTCTTT.

This clone has more than one count but fewer than ten. The gene calls are TRBV28 and TRBJ1-1; weak D call: TRBD1 (5 bases). V was pared by 6 bases and J by 4 bases, with 21 bases between. The CDR3 sequence is 16 residues long. Per the germline V gene, CDR1 is MDHEN and CDR2 is SYDVKM. The CDR3 reads CASRTPRAREFTEAFF. In nucleotides, the CDR3 is TGTGCCAGCAGAACCCCCCGTGCCAGGGAATTCACTGAAGCTTTCTTT.

The rearrangement uses TRBV6-6 and TRBJ1-1; tentatively, D is TRBD1 (6 bases). Trimming stripped 0 bases from V and 3 bases from J, with 8 bases between. The length of the CDR3 is 14 residues. Per germline, CDR1 MNHNY and CDR2 SVGAGI (reference sequence). CDR3 in DNA: TGTGCCAGCAGTTACTCGGGGGCATACACTGAAGCTTTCTTT. Amino acid sequence: CASSYSGAYTEAFF.

This chain connects TRBV25-1 to TRBJ1-4, with TRBD1 identical over 9 bases. V shed 3 bases and J 8 bases; nucleotides not matched to a gene: 7. Germline lookup yields CDR1 MGHDK and CDR2 SYGVNS. The CDR3 spans 15 residues. CDR3: CASSDPGQGGEKLFF. The CDR3 DNA reads as TGTGCCAGCAGTGACCCGGGACAGGGAGGGGAAAAACTGTTTTTT. Looking up the rest from reference TRBV25-1 and TRBJ1-4 gives the full variable domain: EADIYQTPRYLVIGTGKKITLECSQTMGHDKMYWYQQDPGMELHLIHYSYGVNSTEKGDLSSESTVSRIRTEHFPLTLESARPSHTSQYLCASSDPGQGGEKLFFGSGTQLSVL.

The chain uses TRBV2 and TRBJ1-1; no firm D call. This CDR3 is built from 13 residues. The V end was cut by 6 bases, the J end by 1 base, with 9 bases between. Germline V CDR1 and CDR2: SNHLY, FYNNEI. This CDR3 reads CASRVEGNTEAFF. Written as DNA, the CDR3 is TGTGCCAGCAGGGTGGAGGGGAACACTGAAGCTTTCTTT.

This chain joins TRBV28 and TRBJ2-1; 9 nucleotides match TRBD2. CDR1 is MDHEN, CDR2 SYDVKM, per germline. This CDR3 region has 14 residues. V was clipped by 2 bases and J by 5 bases; unmatched bases: 1. The CDR3 nucleotides are TGTGCCAGCAGTTTACTAGCGGGACACAATGAGCAGTTCTTC. Protein: CASSLLAGHNEQFF.

J is TRBJ2-7 and V is TRBV9; TRBD1 aligns across 7 bases. J lost 2 bases, V lost 3 bases, and 11 bases had no gene match. This CDR3 contains 16 residues. Germline loops: CDR1 SGDLS, CDR2 YYNGEE. The CDR3 nucleotides are TGTGCCAGCAGCGAGGAACAGGGGAGTCCTACCTACGAGCAGTACTTC. It codes for CASSEEQGSPTYEQYF.

This clone has only a few counts. This chain links TRBV10-2 with TRBJ1-5; TRBD1 matches 7 bases. V shed 0 bases, J shed 9 bases, and the junction held 8 bases outside the gene matches. The germline V gene encodes CDR1 WSHSY and CDR2 SAAADI. The CDR3 has 15 residues. The CDR3 spells CASSESRTGRGPQHF. Written as DNA, the CDR3 is TGCGCCAGCAGTGAGTCGAGGACAGGACGGGGGCCCCAGCATTTT.

There are a few counts of this clone. The gene calls are TRBV5-4 and TRBJ2-6, with 12 bases lining up with TRBD1. CDR1 is SGHNT and CDR2 is YYREEE in the germline V gene (reference sequence). The J segment lost 3 bases and the V segment lost 4 bases, leaving 8 bases of the junction unmatched. The CDR3 covers 18 residues. The CDR3 DNA reads as TGTGCCAGCAGCAGACCGGGACAGGGGGCGCGTGGGGCCAACGTCCTGACTTTC. Its protein is CASSRPGQGARGANVLTF.

The sample holds a few counts of this clone. The rearrangement uses TRBV13 and TRBJ2-2, with 9 bases that match TRBD1. Germline values: CDR1 PRHDT, CDR2 FYEKMQ (reference sequence). The J segment lost 5 bases and the V segment lost 4 bases, leaving 14 bases of the junction unmatched. This CDR3 contains 18 residues. The CDR3, as DNA: TGTGCCAGCAGCTCACTCCTCCCGGGACAGGGAGGAACCGGGGAGCTGTTTTTT. Translated: CASSSLLPGQGGTGELFF. Filled out from reference TRBV13 and TRBJ2-2, the complete variable domain reads AAGVIQSPRHLIKEKRETATLKCYPIPRHDTVYWYQQGPGQDPQFLISFYEKMQSDKGSIPDRFSAQQFSDYHSELNMSSLELGDSALYFCASSSLLPGQGGTGELFFGEGSRLTVL.

V is TRBV10-3 and J is TRBJ1-5, with TRBD1 identical over 7 bases. Germline CDR1 and CDR2: ENHRY and SYGVKD. The CDR3 is made up of 13 amino acids. V lost 4 bases and J lost 6; bases outside the gene matches: 3. CDR3 amino acids: CAISGQGGQPQHF. The CDR3 bases are TGTGCCATCAGTGGACAGGGAGGTCAGCCCCAGCATTTT.

This clone was seen many times. This sequence joins TRBV15 and TRBJ2-5, with D perhaps TRBD1 (6 bases). Germline V lookup: CDR1 LNHNV, CDR2 YYDKDF (reference sequence). The CDR3 loop spans 15 amino acids. Trimming removed 0 bases at V and 4 bases at J, with 12 bases between. DNA of the CDR3: TGTGCCACCAGCAGAGATGCAGGGGACGGAGAGACCCAGTACTTC. Amino acids: CATSRDAGDGETQYF.

This clone was seen repeatedly, ten times or more. The V gene is TRBV19, the J gene TRBJ2-5; D gene ambiguous. The CDR3 consists of 11 residues. Germline V gives CDR1 LNHDA, CDR2 SQIVND (reference sequence). Trimming took off 2 bases at V and 4 bases at J, with 2 bases between the two ends. The CDR3, as DNA: TGTGCCAGTAGTATACGAGAGACCCAGTACTTC. It translates to CASSIRETQYF.

This clone was observed a few times. V is TRBV5-4 and J is TRBJ2-5, with TRBD2 matching 16 bases. CDR1 is SGHNT and CDR2 is YYREEE in the germline V gene (reference sequence). The CDR3 contains 19 residues. V dropped 4 bases and J dropped 4; count of bases not matched to a gene: 13. DNA of the CDR3: TGTGCCAGCAGCCCTGGGACTAGCGGGGGGGGCTGGGGTGGAGAGACCCAGTACTTC. Translated, it gives CASSPGTSGGGWGGETQYF. The full variable domain, with the rest looked up from reference TRBV5-4 and TRBJ2-5, is ETGVTQSPTHLIKTRGQQVTLRCSSQSGHNTVSWYQQALGQGPQFIFQYYREEENGRGNFPPRFSGLQFPNYSSELNVNALELDDSALYLCASSPGTSGGGWGGETQYFGPGTRLLVL.

J is TRBJ2-1 and V is TRBV7-2, with TRBD2 matching 9 bases. The CDR3 totals 16 residues. V shed 0 bases and J 8 bases; nucleotides not matched to a gene: 8. Looked up from germline, CDR1 is SGHTA and CDR2 is FQGNSA. The CDR3 loop is CASSLAGGLALDEQFF. Here the CDR3 DNA reads TGTGCCAGCAGCTTAGCGGGGGGACTAGCTCTCGATGAGCAGTTCTTC.

This clone was seen many times. The chain has TRBV6-6 and TRBJ1-5, with a tentative D call TRBD1 (6 bases). The germline gives CDR1 MNHNY, CDR2 SVGAGI (reference sequence). With 2 bases removed from V and 1 base from J, the gap between germline ends came to 9 bases. The CDR3 loop spans 15 amino acids. CDR3 residues: CASSYVRGSNQPQHF. CDR3 nucleotides: TGTGCCAGCAGTTACGTGAGGGGGAGCAATCAGCCCCAGCATTTT.